Listed below are T cell receptor beta chains from one sample, sequenced in a study of response to subunit inactivated influenza vaccine. MiXCR was run by TCRdb on the RT-PCR reads, yielding one entry per CDR3 protein. Here the sample spans about 620,000 distinct CDR3 sequences, around 11% being singletons. These data were also reused for a study on T cells expressing NK-cell markers.

Source: PBMCs from blood, taken on the day of vaccination. These receptors originate from a man in his forties or fifties who received an inactivated influenza vaccine. Both conserved end residues are part of each CDR3. Each record gives: J gene, V gene, CDR3 protein.

j_gene: TRBJ2-1
v_gene: TRBV9
CDR3aa: CASSVDIRTTSRYNEQFF

j_gene: TRBJ2-5
v_gene: TRBV19
CDR3aa: CASQPGQGLVETQYF

j_gene: TRBJ2-7
v_gene: TRBV7-8
CDR3aa: CASSLYRTGGLYEQYF

j_gene: TRBJ2-3
v_gene: TRBV5-1
CDR3aa: CASSFLAGDVDTQYF

j_gene: TRBJ2-1
v_gene: TRBV15
CDR3aa: CATSRSRGATSYNEQFF

j_gene: TRBJ1-5
v_gene: TRBV3-1
CDR3aa: CASSQGAGTYQPQHF

j_gene: TRBJ2-7
v_gene: TRBV5-1
CDR3aa: CASSLGVGLYYEQYF

j_gene: TRBJ2-7
v_gene: TRBV20-1
CDR3aa: CSARGSLAGSYEQYF

j_gene: TRBJ2-1
v_gene: TRBV11-1
CDR3aa: CASSLNLGAYNEQFF

j_gene: TRBJ2-5
v_gene: TRBV15
CDR3aa: CATSDASGSETQYF

j_gene: TRBJ2-3
v_gene: TRBV5-1
CDR3aa: CASSLSGEGPDTQYF

j_gene: TRBJ2-2
v_gene: TRBV7-8
CDR3aa: CASSERGIGELFF